Listed here is a single T cell receptor (beta chain). Its antigen is unknown. It was cDNA, reverse transcribed from extracted RNA, that served as the sequencing template. Method: immunoSEQ multiplex PCR; TCRdb's copy keeps in-frame clones and lacks some. The sample contains hundreds of thousands of clones, approximately 70% of which appear only once. The data derive from a study of CD8+ T cells in alopecia areata. Whole-study context: Treatment comprised oral tofacitinib, 5 to 10 mg twice daily, in treated patients. Tofacitinib dosing lasted 6 to 18 months, which was then followed by 6 months off drug. Study findings and constraints: Clarity of TCR sharing across patients fell short of that in mice, possibly HLA-related.

As to treatment: oral pan-JAK inhibitor, 5-10 mg twice daily. Obtained from alopecia areata patients were lesional scalp punch biopsies along with peripheral blood. The CDR3 loop spans 12 amino acids. V shed 5 bases and J shed 5 bases, with 9 bases lying between them. Germline V gives CDR1 SEHNR, CDR2 FQNEAQ (reference sequence). The TCR sequence derives from a human donor with alopecia areata. Sample: CD4+ T cells sorted from blood, taken around week 44, from a patient treated with tofacitinib. The rearrangement uses TRBV7-9 and TRBJ1-1; D is unclear. CDR3 loop: CASSLRPTEAFF. The CDR3 coding sequence is TGTGCCAGCAGCCTCCGACCGACTGAAGCTTTCTTT.